The source of this TCR beta chain is a study of blood T cells in healthy people across ages. Whole-study findings and limits: Any conclusive comparison of naive versus antigen-experienced cells was prevented by using unsorted PBMCs. Per million T cells, the diversity of TCR beta decreased roughly linearly as age advanced.

This clonotype is a singleton in its sample. Antigen unknown. Next came a second PCR, run for about 6 to 12 cycles, which used a sample-barcoded 5' primer along with a J-beta primer mix. Each cDNA molecule carried a tag from a template-switch adaptor that contained 12 random nucleotides. A single record per CDR3 protein comes from TCRdb applying MiXCR to the 5' RACE reads. The profile covers roughly 730,000 distinct CDR3 sequences, with roughly three fifths appearing a single time and roughly 25% taken by the ten largest. The V and J ends lost 5 bases and 0 bases, in that order; junction bases with no gene match: 13. Per the germline V gene, CDR1 is MNHEY and CDR2 is SMNVEV (reference sequence). This CDR3 spans 17 amino acids.

The TCR was taken from a man in his forties or fifties in good health. V is TRBV27 and J is TRBJ2-7; TRBD1 aligns across 7 bases. Sequenced input: blood. This chain's CDR3 is CASSPTFTGDLSYEQYF. The DNA for the CDR3 is TGTGCCAGCAGTCCAACGTTCACAGGGGATCTCTCCTACGAGCAGTACTTC.